This entry describes one T cell receptor (beta chain). Its antigen is not identified. This sample was taken from a study of cytomegalovirus exposure and HLA in healthy donors. Repertoires were generated with immunoSEQ multiplex PCR, while TCRdb's copy carries only in-frame clones and drops some. The sample has approximately 200,000 clones; 84% are singletons. General observations from the study: Cytomegalovirus association was assigned to about 150 TCR beta chains. Usually a TCR sequence was rare, but some public TCRs were found in many donors.

Germline lookup yields CDR1 SGHDT and CDR2 YYEEEE. The CDR3 has 18 residues. V lost 6 bases to trimming and J lost 4 bases, with 29 bases between them. The sequenced material came from PBMCs. This chain joins TRBV5-6 and TRBJ2-7; a possible D gene is TRBD2 (7 bases). This sequence was found in a young man in good health and CMV-seropositive. This CDR3 reads CASTPRGQMRTRGYEQYF. DNA of the CDR3: TGTGCCAGCACCCCGCGGGGGCAGATGCGAACAAGAGGGTACGAGCAGTACTTC.